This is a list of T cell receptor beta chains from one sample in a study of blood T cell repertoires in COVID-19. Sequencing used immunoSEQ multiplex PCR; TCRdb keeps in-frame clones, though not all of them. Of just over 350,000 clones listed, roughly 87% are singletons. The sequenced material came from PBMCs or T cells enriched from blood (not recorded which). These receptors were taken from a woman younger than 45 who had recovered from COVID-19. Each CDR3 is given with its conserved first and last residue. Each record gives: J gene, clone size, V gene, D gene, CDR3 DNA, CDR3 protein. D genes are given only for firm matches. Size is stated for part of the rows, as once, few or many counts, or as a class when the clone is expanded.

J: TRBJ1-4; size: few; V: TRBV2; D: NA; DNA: TGTGCCAGCAGGGGCCCGGGGGGCAACGTTAATGAAAAACTGTTTTTT; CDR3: CASRGPGGNVNEKLFF
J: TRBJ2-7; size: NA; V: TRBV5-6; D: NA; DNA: TGTGCCAGCAGCCACCAGGGTGGAGAGCAGTACTTC; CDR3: CASSHQGGEQYF
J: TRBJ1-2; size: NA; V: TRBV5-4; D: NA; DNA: TGTGCCAGCAGCCCCGCCAGGCGGGCTAACTATGGCTACACCTTC; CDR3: CASSPARRANYGYTF
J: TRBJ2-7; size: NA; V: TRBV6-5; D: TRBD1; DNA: TGTGCCAGCAGAACCGTGACAGGGTTCTCCTACGAGCAGTACTTC; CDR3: CASRTVTGFSYEQYF
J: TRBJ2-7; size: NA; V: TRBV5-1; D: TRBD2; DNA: TGCGCCAGCAGCCCGGGGCGGGAGGTCAACGAGCAGTACTTC; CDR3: CASSPGREVNEQYF
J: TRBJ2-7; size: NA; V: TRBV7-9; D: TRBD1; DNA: TGTGCCAGCAGCTCGACAGGGAGCTCCTACGAGCAGTACTTC; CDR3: CASSSTGSSYEQYF
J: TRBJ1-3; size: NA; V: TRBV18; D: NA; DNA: TGTGCCAGCTCACCACGCCAGGAGGGGAACACCATATATTTT; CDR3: CASSPRQEGNTIYF
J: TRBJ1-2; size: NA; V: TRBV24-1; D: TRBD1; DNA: TGTGCCTCAGGAGGGGCAGGGGGCAACTATGGCTACACCTTC; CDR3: CASGGAGGNYGYTF
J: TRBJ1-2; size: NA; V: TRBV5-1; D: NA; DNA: TGCGCCAGCAGCCAAGGACACAACTATGGCTACACCTTC; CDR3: CASSQGHNYGYTF
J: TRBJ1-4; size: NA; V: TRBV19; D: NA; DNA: TGTGCCAGTAGTATATCCCTAAATGAAAAACTGTTTTTT; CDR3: CASSISLNEKLFF
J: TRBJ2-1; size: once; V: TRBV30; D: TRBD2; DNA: TGTGCCTGGAGTAGCCCGACTAGCGGATACAATGAGCAGTTCTTC; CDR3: CAWSSPTSGYNEQFF
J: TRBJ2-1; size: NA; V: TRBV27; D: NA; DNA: TGTGCCAGCAGTTGGGAGAATGAGCAGTTCTTC; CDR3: CASSWENEQFF
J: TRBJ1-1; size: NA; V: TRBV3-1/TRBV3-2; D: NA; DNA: TGTGCCAGCAGCCAACAGGGTCTGGCTTTCTTT; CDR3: CASSQQGLAFF
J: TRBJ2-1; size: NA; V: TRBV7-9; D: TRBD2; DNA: TGTGCCAGCAGCCCCGAGGGGCGGGGGGGGAATGAGCAGTTCTTC; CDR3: CASSPEGRGGNEQFF
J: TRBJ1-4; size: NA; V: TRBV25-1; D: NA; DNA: TGTGCCACCCTACCCCCAACCATCCCGGGGGTGGGTGAAAAACTGTTTTTT; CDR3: CATLPPTIPGVGEKLFF
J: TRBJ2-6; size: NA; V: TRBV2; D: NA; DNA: TGTGCCAGCAGTGCGGACGCGGGGTCTGGGGCCAACGTCCTGACTTTC; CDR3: CASSADAGSGANVLTF
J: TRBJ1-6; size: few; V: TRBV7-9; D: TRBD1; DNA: TGTGCCAGCAGCCCTAGGCAGGGGACAGAGAATTCACCCCTCCACTTT; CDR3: CASSPRQGTENSPLHF